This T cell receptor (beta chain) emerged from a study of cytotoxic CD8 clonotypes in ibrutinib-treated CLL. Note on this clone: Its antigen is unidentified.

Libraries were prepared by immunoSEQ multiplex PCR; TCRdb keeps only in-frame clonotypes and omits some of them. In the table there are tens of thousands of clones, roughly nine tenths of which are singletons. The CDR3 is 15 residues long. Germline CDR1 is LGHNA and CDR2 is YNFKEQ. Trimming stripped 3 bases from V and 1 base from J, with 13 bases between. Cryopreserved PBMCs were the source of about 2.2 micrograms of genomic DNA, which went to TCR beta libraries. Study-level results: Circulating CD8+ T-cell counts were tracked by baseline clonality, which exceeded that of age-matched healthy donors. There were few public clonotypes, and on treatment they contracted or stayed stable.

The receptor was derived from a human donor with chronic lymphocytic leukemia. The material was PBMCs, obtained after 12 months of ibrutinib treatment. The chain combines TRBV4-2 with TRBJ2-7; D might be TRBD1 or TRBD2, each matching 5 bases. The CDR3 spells CASSQARGQSYEQYF. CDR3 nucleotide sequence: TGTGCCAGCAGCCAGGCCCGGGGCCAGTCCTACGAGCAGTACTTC.